This T cell receptor (beta chain) was identified in a study of CD8 T cells in Susac syndrome. Sequencing of TCR beta drew on CD8+ and CD4+ T cells from blood. Stable or active relapsing-remitting multiple sclerosis, untreated and meeting revised McDonald criteria, defined the controls. An amount of RNA that ranged from roughly 0.45 to 1 ug was reverse transcribed with random hexamers. immunoSEQ multiplex PCR amplified TCR beta CDR3 across 54 Vbeta, 13 Jbeta. TCRdb re-analysed the immunoSEQ multiplex PCR reads in MiXCR, keeping a single row per CDR3 protein. The data contain roughly 120,000 distinct CDR3 sequences, around 94% of them singletons. The CDR3 contains 13 residues. From germline, CDR1 is GTSNPN and CDR2 SVGIG (reference sequence). The V gene lost 1 base and the J gene lost 8 bases, with 14 bases spanning the gap.

The sequenced sample was CD4+ T cells from PBMCs. The chain combines TRBV30 with TRBJ1-2; D not certain. The TCR sequence derives from a human donor with multiple sclerosis. The CDR3 is CAWSATPLEGYTF. The CDR3 DNA reads TGTGCCTGGAGTGCGACCCCCCTCGAAGGCTACACCTTC.